The 25 T cell receptor beta chains below were found in one sample sequenced in a study of patients and donors after allogeneic stem cell transplantation. TCRdb used MiXCR to reprocess the RT-PCR reads, holding one entry per CDR3 protein. In the table there are approximately 220,000 distinct CDR3 sequences, 35% to 45% of which are singletons. Sample: blood, either unsorted or a sorted T cell fraction (not recorded which). The receptors come from a human donor who was either an allogeneic HSCT recipient or a stem cell or donor lymphocyte infusion donor (not recorded which). It is not recorded whose cells these are; they may come from a transplant donor.

V gene TRBV18 combines with J gene TRBJ1-4, with D possibly being TRBD1 (5 bases). Per germline, CDR1 KGHSH and CDR2 LQKENI. The V and J ends lost 3 bases and 5 bases respectively, with 13 bases between them. The CDR3 has 15 residues. The CDR3 loop reads CASSPEEGLNEKLFF. CDR3 bases: TGTGCCAGCTCACCCGAAGAGGGGCTGAATGAAAAACTGTTTTTT.

This clonotype was picked up a small number of times. The CDR3 loop reads CSAFPGRRINSPLHF. In DNA form, the CDR3 reads TGCAGTGCTTTCCCGGGACGGCGGATTAATTCACCCCTCCACTTT. This rearrangement joins TRBV20-1 to TRBJ1-6; D may be TRBD1 (5 bases). CDR1 and CDR2 from the germline V gene are DFQATT and SNEGSKA (reference sequence). V was cut by 5 bases and J by 6 bases, with 17 bases left in between. The CDR3 is 15 residues long.

This clonotype was recorded once. The chain uses TRBV12-3 or TRBV12-4 and TRBJ2-3; a weak D match, TRBD2 (6 bases). The CDR3 length is 14 residues. The V end lost 3 bases, the J end lost 6 bases, and 13 bases lay between the germline ends. The CDR3, as DNA: TGTGCCAGCAGTTTGTCCCAGCGGGTGGATACGCAGTATTTT. It is translated as CASSLSQRVDTQYF.

This clonotype was observed a handful of times. Here the CDR3 DNA reads TGCAGTGCCCGAGACAGAACATCCTCTGGAAACACCATATATTTT. It translates to CSARDRTSSGNTIYF. This chain links TRBV20-1 with TRBJ1-3, with D tentatively TRBD1 (5 bases). The CDR3 spans 15 residues. The germline V and J ends were trimmed by 6 bases and 0 bases, with 15 bases remaining between them. In germline, CDR1 is DFQATT, CDR2 SNEGSKA (reference sequence).

This clonotype was seen more than once but under ten times. The chain carries TRBV4-1 and TRBJ1-6, with 8 bases lining up with TRBD1. CDR1 is MGHRA and CDR2 is YSYEKL in the germline V gene. J was trimmed by 0 bases and V by 4 bases; bases with no gene match: 11. This CDR3 is built from 19 residues. CDR3 coding DNA: TGCGCCAGCAGCCCCGGGACAGGCGGGATGAGCTCCTATAATTCACCCCTCCACTTT. Protein product: CASSPGTGGMSSYNSPLHF.

The chain joins TRBV4-1 to TRBJ2-7; a weak D match, TRBD1 (5 bases). CDR1 and CDR2 from the germline V gene are MGHRA and YSYEKL. V was pared by 4 bases and J by 2 bases, with 12 bases between. The CDR3 is made up of 14 amino acids. The CDR3 spells CASSRQRGTYEQYF. CDR3 coding DNA: TGCGCCAGCAGCCGACAGCGAGGAACCTACGAGCAGTACTTC.

The sample holds a few counts of this clonotype. This chain links TRBV18 with TRBJ1-1, with 7 bases identical to TRBD1. The length of the CDR3 is 14 residues. The V and J ends lost 3 bases and 4 bases, in that order; junction bases with no gene match: 5. Germline V gene lookup returns CDR1 KGHSH and CDR2 LQKENI. In nucleotides, the CDR3 is TGTGCCAGCTCACCCAGGGGGGTGGGCACTGAAGCTTTCTTT. The encoded protein is CASSPRGVGTEAFF.

This clonotype was picked up a small number of times. The V call is TRBV12-3 or TRBV12-4, the J call TRBJ1-2; maybe TRBD1 (6 bases). The length of the CDR3 is 15 residues. Deletions cut 6 bases from V and 1 base from J, with 15 bases between. As DNA, the CDR3 is TGTGCCAGCAGCACGACAGGCGGCGGTAACTATGGCTACACCTTC. It is translated as CASSTTGGGNYGYTF.

This clonotype showed up just a few times. The rearrangement joins TRBV9 to TRBJ1-1; 8 positions match TRBD1. Losses at the gene ends were 0 bases for V and 5 bases for J; bases not matched to a gene: 12. This CDR3 contains 17 residues. The germline V gene encodes CDR1 SGDLS and CDR2 YYNGEE. CDR3 DNA sequence: TGTGCCAGCAGCGTAGGGCAGGGGGCGCGAAGAGGGACTGAAGCTTTCTTT. This gives the protein CASSVGQGARRGTEAFF.

The CDR3 sequence is CASSQVVWGNQPQHF. DNA for the CDR3: TGCGCCAGCAGCCAAGTGGTGTGGGGCAATCAGCCCCAGCATTTT. The chain employs TRBV4-1 and TRBJ1-5; D unclear. The CDR3 runs to 15 residues. Per the germline V gene, CDR1 is MGHRA and CDR2 is YSYEKL. V shed 1 base and J shed 2 bases, with 9 bases lying between them.

This chain connects TRBV6-2 or TRBV6-3 to TRBJ1-4; D call uncertain. There are 14 residues in the CDR3. Per germline, CDR1 MNHEY and CDR2 SVGEGT. V was trimmed by 6 bases and J by 7 bases, leaving 15 bases between them. CDR3: CASSEFGEGEKLFF. DNA for the CDR3: TGTGCCAGCAGCGAGTTCGGGGAAGGTGAAAAACTGTTTTTT.

This clonotype has more than one count but fewer than ten. The chain couples TRBV4-3 to TRBJ1-5, with D maybe TRBD1 (5 bases). Between the trimmed V and J ends, which lost 4 bases and 6 bases, there was a span of 16 bases. The CDR3 spans 15 residues. The V gene's germline CDR1 is LGHNA and CDR2 YSLEER. Written as DNA, the CDR3 is TGCGCCAGCAGCCCCGGACATTGGGACTCTCAGCCCCAGCATTTT. Residues: CASSPGHWDSQPQHF.

This sequence joins TRBV12-3 or TRBV12-4 and TRBJ1-5; 8 bases align to TRBD1. CDR3 size: 13 residues. After removal of 5 bases from V and 8 bases from J, the junction contained 5 bases not matched to a gene. The CDR3 spells CASSPGGWKPQHF. The DNA of the CDR3 is TGTGCCAGCAGTCCAGGGGGCTGGAAGCCCCAGCATTTT.

This rearrangement joins TRBV3-1 to TRBJ1-5; 7 bases line up with TRBD1. Germline V lookup: CDR1 LGHDT, CDR2 YNNKEL (reference sequence). V shed 5 bases, J shed 9 bases, and the junction held 10 bases outside the gene matches. The CDR3 consists of 14 residues. The CDR3 is CASSSRQGQGPQHF. Here the CDR3 DNA reads TGTGCCAGCAGCTCTCGACAGGGACAAGGGCCCCAGCATTTT.

This clonotype was counted between two and nine times. The V gene is TRBV29-1, the J gene TRBJ2-5; 8 bases are shared with TRBD2. J was trimmed by 1 base and V by 8 bases; bases with no gene match: 6. Per germline, CDR1 SQVTM and CDR2 ANQGSEA. CDR3 length: 13 amino acids. CDR3: CSTIRGGQETQYF. Here the CDR3 DNA reads TGCAGCACCATCCGGGGGGGCCAAGAGACCCAGTACTTC.

The chain uses TRBV7-3 and TRBJ1-2, with unresolved D. Trimming stripped 2 bases from V and 2 bases from J, with 9 bases between. The CDR3 is 14 amino acids. Looked up from germline, CDR1 is SGHTA and CDR2 is FQGTGA. CDR3 DNA sequence: TGTGCCAGCAGCTTAGACGGGCAGAACTATGGCTACACCTTC. This codes for CASSLDGQNYGYTF.

The chain carries TRBV10-2 and TRBJ2-1, with 8 bases aligning to TRBD2. The CDR3 extends over 16 amino acids. V was clipped by 6 bases and J by 0 bases; unmatched bases: 7. Germline V gene sequence: CDR1 WSHSY, CDR2 SAAADI. The DNA of the CDR3 is TGCGCCAGCAGCCTCGTACTAGCGGTCTCCTACAATGAGCAGTTCTTC. As protein: CASSLVLAVSYNEQFF.

The gene calls are TRBV5-1 and TRBJ1-2, with D unresolved. Germline V gives CDR1 SGHRS, CDR2 YFSETQ. This CDR3 region has 13 residues. Trimming removed 1 base at V and 8 bases at J, with 12 bases between. CDR3 amino acids: CASSLRPPEGYTF. CDR3 sequence (DNA): TGCGCCAGCAGCTTGAGGCCGCCCGAGGGCTACACCTTC.

This clonotype was detected only a few times. This chain connects TRBV3-1 to TRBJ1-1; D gene uncertain. V was pared by 5 bases and J by 1 base, with 11 bases between. CDR1 and CDR2 from the germline V gene are LGHDT and YNNKEL (reference sequence). There are 14 residues in the CDR3. The CDR3 nucleotides read TGTGCCAGCAGCAAAAGGACCGGGAACACTGAAGCTTTCTTT. Protein sequence: CASSKRTGNTEAFF. Based on the CDR3 plus reference TRBV3-1 and TRBJ1-1, the full variable domain is DTAVSQTPKYLVTQMGNDKSIKCEQNLGHDTMYWYKQDSKKFLKIMFSYNNKELIINETVPNRFSPKSPDKAHLNLHINSLELGDSAVYFCASSKRTGNTEAFFGQGTRLTVV.

The gene calls are TRBV4-2 and TRBJ1-5; no definite D call. V dropped 1 base and J dropped 5 bases, with 9 bases sitting between them. Germline V gene data show CDR1 as LGHNA and CDR2 as YNFKEQ. There are 14 residues in the CDR3. The CDR3 region is CASSQGGIHQPQHF. CDR3 sequence (DNA): TGTGCCAGCAGCCAAGGGGGAATCCATCAGCCCCAGCATTTT.

This clonotype was recorded a few times. As DNA, the CDR3 is TGTGCCAGCAGCTTGAGCAGGGGCGATGAGCAGTTCTTC. It codes for CASSLSRGDEQFF. The chain is built from TRBV7-3 and TRBJ2-1, with TRBD1 as a possible D gene (6 bases). Germline V gene data show CDR1 as SGHTA and CDR2 as FQGTGA. The CDR3 is made up of 13 amino acids. V was trimmed by 3 bases and J by 8 bases, leaving 11 bases between them.

The DNA of the CDR3 is TGCGCCAGCAGCCATGTAACCCTGGATTCACCCCTCCACTTT. It specifies CASSHVTLDSPLHF. The chain links TRBV4-1 to TRBJ1-6, with no clear D. The V gene lost 3 bases and the J gene lost 8 bases, with 11 bases spanning the gap. This CDR3 spans 14 amino acids. CDR1 MGHRA and CDR2 YSYEKL come from the germline V gene.

This clonotype was seen only a few times. The V and J genes are TRBV9 and TRBJ2-2; no definite D call. Germline V gene lookup returns CDR1 SGDLS and CDR2 YYNGEE. V shed 2 bases and J shed 3 bases, with 2 bases lying between them. The CDR3 consists of 12 residues. The CDR3 DNA is TGTGCCAGCAGCGTCGACACCGGGGAGCTGTTTTTT. Protein product: CASSVDTGELFF.

The chain recombines TRBV15 with TRBJ1-1; weak D call: TRBD1 (5 bases). The CDR3 runs 13 residues. CDR1 is LNHNV and CDR2 is YYDKDF in the germline V gene (reference sequence). V was cut by 7 bases and J by 6 bases, with 15 bases left in between. The DNA of the CDR3 is TGTGCCACCACCTCCCGGGACGGCTCTGAAGCTTTCTTT. Encoded protein: CATTSRDGSEAFF.

The chain recombines TRBV19 with TRBJ1-2; D not certain. Germline CDR1 LNHDA, CDR2 SQIVND (reference sequence). V was cut by 7 bases and J by 0 bases, with 15 bases left in between. The CDR3 consists of 15 residues. The CDR3 nucleotides read TGTGCCAGTAACTCGTTGACGACGACTAACTATGGCTACACCTTC. Translated: CASNSLTTTNYGYTF.